This T cell receptor beta chain appears in the sequencing data of a study of T-cell reconstitution after alpha-beta-depleted transplantation in children. Study results and caveats: Fresh T-cell production supplied most of the T-cell counts and diversity seen one year after transplant. Several hundred expanded graft clones reportedly gave rise to the alpha-beta T cells present about two months after transplant.

For TCRbeta, the library was prepared with unique molecular identifiers. TCRdb reprocessed the PCR reads via MiXCR and lists one record per CDR3 protein. This table holds hundreds of thousands of distinct CDR3 sequences, around 10% found once. Trimming left V 3 bases short and J 0 bases short, with 7 bases between. The CDR3 has 14 amino acids. This clonotype was seen at least ten times. The antigen remains undetermined. This chain uses TRBV12-3 or TRBV12-4 with TRBJ2-3, with D tentatively TRBD1 (6 bases). The clonotype originates from a male patient aged 2 to 10 who had a stem cell transplant for chronic granulomatous disease, so the T cells may come from the graft donor. The sequencing used peripheral blood, collected 180 days after TCRalphabeta/CD19-depleted stem cell transplant. As DNA, the CDR3 is TGTGCCAGCAGTTTTGACAGGAGCACAGATACGCAGTATTTT. Translation: CASSFDRSTDTQYF.